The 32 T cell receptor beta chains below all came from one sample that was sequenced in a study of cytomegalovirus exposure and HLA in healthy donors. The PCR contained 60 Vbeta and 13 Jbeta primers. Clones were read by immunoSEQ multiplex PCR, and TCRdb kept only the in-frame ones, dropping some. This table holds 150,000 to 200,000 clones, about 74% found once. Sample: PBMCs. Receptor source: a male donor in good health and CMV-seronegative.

The CDR3 here is CASSTPGDGETQYF. CDR3 DNA sequence: TGTGCCAGCAGTACGCCAGGGGACGGGGAGACCCAGTACTTC. The rearrangement uses TRBV27 and TRBJ2-5, with TRBD1 as a possible D gene (6 bases). The CDR3 is made up of 14 amino acids. V shed 5 bases and J shed 5 bases, with 15 bases lying between them. Germline V gives CDR1 MNHEY, CDR2 SMNVEV (reference sequence).

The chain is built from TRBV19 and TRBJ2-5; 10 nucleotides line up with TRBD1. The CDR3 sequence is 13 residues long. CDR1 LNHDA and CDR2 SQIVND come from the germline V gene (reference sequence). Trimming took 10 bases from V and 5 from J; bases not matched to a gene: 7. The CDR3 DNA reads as TGTGCCACTAGACAGGGGGCCGGGGAGACCCAGTACTTC. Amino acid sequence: CATRQGAGETQYF.

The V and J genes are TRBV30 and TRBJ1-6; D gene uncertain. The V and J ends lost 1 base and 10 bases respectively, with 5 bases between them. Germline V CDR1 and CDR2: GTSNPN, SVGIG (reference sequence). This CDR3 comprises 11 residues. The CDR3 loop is CAWSEASPLHF. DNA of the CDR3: TGTGCCTGGAGTGAAGCATCACCCCTCCACTTT.

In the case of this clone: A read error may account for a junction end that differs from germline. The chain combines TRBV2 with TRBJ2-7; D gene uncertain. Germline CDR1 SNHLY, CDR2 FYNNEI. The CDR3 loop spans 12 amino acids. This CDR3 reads CASRWASLRWDF. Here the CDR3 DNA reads TGTGCCAGCAGGTGGGCAAGCTTACGTTGGGACTTC.

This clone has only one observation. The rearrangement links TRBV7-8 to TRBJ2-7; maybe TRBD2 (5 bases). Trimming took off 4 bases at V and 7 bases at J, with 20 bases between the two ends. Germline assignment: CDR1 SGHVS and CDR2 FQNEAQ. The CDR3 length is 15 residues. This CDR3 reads CASSSLDSIPGEQYF. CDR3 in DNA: TGTGCCAGCAGCTCACTGGACTCGATTCCGGGGGAGCAGTACTTC.

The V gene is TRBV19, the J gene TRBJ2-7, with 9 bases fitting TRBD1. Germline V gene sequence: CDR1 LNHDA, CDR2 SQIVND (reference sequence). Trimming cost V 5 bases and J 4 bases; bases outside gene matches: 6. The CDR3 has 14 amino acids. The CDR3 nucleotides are TGTGCCAGTAGTGTCAGACAGGGGGGGTACGAGCAGTACTTC. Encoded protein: CASSVRQGGYEQYF.

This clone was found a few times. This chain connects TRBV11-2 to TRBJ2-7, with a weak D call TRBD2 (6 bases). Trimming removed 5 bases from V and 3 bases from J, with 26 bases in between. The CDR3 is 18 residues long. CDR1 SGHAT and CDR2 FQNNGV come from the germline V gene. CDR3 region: CASSPPPNLRGTDYEQYF. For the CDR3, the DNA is TGTGCCAGCAGCCCTCCTCCGAATTTGCGGGGAACAGACTACGAGCAGTACTTC.

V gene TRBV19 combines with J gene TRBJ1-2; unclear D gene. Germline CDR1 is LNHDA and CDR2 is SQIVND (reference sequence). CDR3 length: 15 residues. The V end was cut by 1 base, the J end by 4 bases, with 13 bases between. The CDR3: CASSIGAAGGYGYTF. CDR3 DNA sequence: TGTGCCAGTAGTATAGGGGCAGCCGGTGGCTATGGCTACACCTTC.

The CDR3 loop is CASGQGPSGSPLHF. In nucleotides, the CDR3 is TGTGCCAGCGGACAGGGCCCGTCAGGCTCACCCCTCCACTTT. V is TRBV7-8 and J is TRBJ1-6, with 8 bases identical to TRBD1. The germline V gene encodes CDR1 SGHVS and CDR2 FQNEAQ. V lost 8 bases and J lost 10; bases outside the gene matches: 10. This CDR3 is 14 amino acids long.

The CDR3 is CASSEGQGVSYEQYF. In nucleotides, the CDR3 is TGTGCCAGCAGTGAAGGACAGGGAGTTTCCTACGAGCAGTACTTC. The J gene is TRBJ2-7, the V gene TRBV2, with 7 positions matching TRBD1. CDR1 and CDR2 from the germline V gene are SNHLY and FYNNEI. V shed 1 base, J shed 1 base, and the junction held 4 bases outside the gene matches. CDR3 length: 15 amino acids. Drawing the rest from reference TRBV2 and TRBJ2-7, the complete variable domain is EPEVTQTPSHQVTQMGQEVILRCVPISNHLYFYWYRQILGQKVEFLVSFYNNEISEKSEIFDDQFSVERPDGSNFTLKIRSTKLEDSAMYFCASSEGQGVSYEQYFGPGTRLTVT.

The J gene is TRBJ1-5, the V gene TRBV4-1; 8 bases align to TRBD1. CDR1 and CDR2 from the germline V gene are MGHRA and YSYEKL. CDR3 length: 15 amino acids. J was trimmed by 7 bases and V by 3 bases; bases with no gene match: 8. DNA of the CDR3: TGCGCCAGCAGCCACACAGGGGGTTCGGCACAGCCCCAGCATTTT. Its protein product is CASSHTGGSAQPQHF.

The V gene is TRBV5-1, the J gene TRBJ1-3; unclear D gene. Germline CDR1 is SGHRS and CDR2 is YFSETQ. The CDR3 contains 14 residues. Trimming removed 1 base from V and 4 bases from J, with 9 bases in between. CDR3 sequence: CASSLWAAGNTIYF. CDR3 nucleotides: TGCGCCAGCAGCTTGTGGGCCGCCGGAAACACCATATATTTT.

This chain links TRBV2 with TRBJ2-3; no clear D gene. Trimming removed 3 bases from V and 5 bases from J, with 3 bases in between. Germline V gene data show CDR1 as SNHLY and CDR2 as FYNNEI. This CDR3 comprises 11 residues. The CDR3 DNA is TGTGCCAGCAGTGACATAGATACGCAGTATTTT. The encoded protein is CASSDIDTQYF.

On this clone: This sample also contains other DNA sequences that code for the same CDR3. This CDR3 is CASGLEAGLAGETQYF. The CDR3, as DNA: TGTGCTAGTGGTTTGGAAGCGGGACTAGCGGGCGAGACCCAGTACTTC. The gene calls are TRBV12-5 and TRBJ2-5; 12 bases agree with TRBD2. Germline lookup yields CDR1 LGHNT and CDR2 FRNRAP. The junction had 5 bases not matched to a gene; V was cut back by 1 base and J by 5 bases. The CDR3 loop spans 16 amino acids.

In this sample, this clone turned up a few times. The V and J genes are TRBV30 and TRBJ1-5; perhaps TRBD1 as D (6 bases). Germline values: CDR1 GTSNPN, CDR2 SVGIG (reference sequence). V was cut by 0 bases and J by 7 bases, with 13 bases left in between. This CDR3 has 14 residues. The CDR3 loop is CAWSVGGGVQPQHF. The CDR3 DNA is TGTGCCTGGAGTGTAGGGGGAGGGGTCCAGCCCCAGCATTTT.

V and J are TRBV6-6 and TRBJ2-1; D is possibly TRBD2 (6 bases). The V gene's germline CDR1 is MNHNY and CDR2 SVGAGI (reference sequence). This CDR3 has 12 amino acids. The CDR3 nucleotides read TGTGCAAGTCGGGACTCAGGCAATGAGCAGTTCTTC. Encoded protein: CASRDSGNEQFF.

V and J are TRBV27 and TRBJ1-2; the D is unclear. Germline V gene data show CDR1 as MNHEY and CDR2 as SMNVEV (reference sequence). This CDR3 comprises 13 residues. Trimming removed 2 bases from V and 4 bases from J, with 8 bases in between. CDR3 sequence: CASSLAGFYGYTF. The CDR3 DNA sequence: TGTGCCAGCAGTTTAGCAGGCTTCTATGGCTACACCTTC.

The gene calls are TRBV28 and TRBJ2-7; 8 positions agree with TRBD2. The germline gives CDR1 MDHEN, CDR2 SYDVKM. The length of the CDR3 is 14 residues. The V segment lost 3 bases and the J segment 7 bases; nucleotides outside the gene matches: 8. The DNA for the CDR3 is TGTGCCAGCAGTTTCCCCTCGGGGGGGCTAGAGCAGTACTTC. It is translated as CASSFPSGGLEQYF.

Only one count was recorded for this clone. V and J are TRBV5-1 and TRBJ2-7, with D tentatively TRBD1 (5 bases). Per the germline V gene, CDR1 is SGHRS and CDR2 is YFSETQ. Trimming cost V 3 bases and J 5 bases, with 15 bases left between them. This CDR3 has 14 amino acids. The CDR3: CASSSIPTANEQYF. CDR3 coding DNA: TGCGCCAGCAGCTCGATACCGACAGCGAACGAGCAGTACTTC.

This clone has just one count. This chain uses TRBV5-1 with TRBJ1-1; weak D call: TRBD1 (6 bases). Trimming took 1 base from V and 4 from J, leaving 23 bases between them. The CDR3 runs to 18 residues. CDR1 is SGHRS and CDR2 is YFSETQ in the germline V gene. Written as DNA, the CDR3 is TGCGCCAGCAGCTTGACCGGGAGGGTAAGGCAGGGGTCCACTGAAGCTTTCTTT. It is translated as CASSLTGRVRQGSTEAFF. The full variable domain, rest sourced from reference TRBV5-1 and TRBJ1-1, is KAGVTQTPRYLIKTRGQQVTLSCSPISGHRSVSWYQQTPGQGLQFLFEYFSETQRNKGNFPGRFSGRQFSNSRSEMNVSTLELGDSALYLCASSLTGRVRQGSTEAFFGQGTRLTVV.

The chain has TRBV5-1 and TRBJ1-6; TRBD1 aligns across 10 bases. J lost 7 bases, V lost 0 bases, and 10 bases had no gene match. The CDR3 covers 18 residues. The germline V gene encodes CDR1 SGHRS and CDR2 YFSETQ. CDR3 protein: CASSLDALPGQGNSPLHF. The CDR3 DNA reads TGCGCCAGCAGCTTGGACGCGCTTCCGGGACAGGGGAATTCACCCCTCCACTTT.

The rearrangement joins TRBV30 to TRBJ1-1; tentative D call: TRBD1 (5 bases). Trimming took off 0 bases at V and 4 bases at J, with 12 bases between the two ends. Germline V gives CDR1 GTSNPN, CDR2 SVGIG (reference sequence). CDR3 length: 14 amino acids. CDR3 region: CAWSVLHRGTEAFF. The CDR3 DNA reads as TGTGCCTGGAGTGTACTCCATAGGGGCACTGAAGCTTTCTTT.

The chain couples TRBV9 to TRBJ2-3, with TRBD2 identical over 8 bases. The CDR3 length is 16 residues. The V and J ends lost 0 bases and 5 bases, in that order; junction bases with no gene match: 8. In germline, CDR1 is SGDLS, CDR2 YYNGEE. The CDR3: CASSVVGAGGQDTQYF. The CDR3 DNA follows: TGTGCCAGCAGCGTAGTCGGGGCGGGAGGCCAAGATACGCAGTATTTT. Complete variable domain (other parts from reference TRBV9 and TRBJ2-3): DSGVTQTPKHLITATGQRVTLRCSPRSGDLSVYWYQQSLDQGLQFLIQYYNGEERAKGNILERFSAQQFPDLHSELNLSSLELGDSALYFCASSVVGAGGQDTQYFGPGTRLTVL.

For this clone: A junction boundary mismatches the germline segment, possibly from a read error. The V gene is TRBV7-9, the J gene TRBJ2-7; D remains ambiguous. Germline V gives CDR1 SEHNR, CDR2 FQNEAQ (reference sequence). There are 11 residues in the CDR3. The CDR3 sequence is CSSTGSYEQYF. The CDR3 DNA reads TGTTCCAGCACGGGCTCCTACGAGCAGTACTTC.

This CDR3 reads CASSMPGVGNTEAFF. The CDR3, as DNA: TGTGCCAGTAGTATGCCGGGGGTGGGGAACACTGAAGCTTTCTTT. The chain is built from TRBV19 and TRBJ1-1, with D possibly TRBD1 on 5 matching bases. The CDR3 loop spans 15 amino acids. CDR1 is LNHDA and CDR2 is SQIVND in the germline V gene (reference sequence). V was cut by 3 bases and J by 1 base, with 12 bases left in between.

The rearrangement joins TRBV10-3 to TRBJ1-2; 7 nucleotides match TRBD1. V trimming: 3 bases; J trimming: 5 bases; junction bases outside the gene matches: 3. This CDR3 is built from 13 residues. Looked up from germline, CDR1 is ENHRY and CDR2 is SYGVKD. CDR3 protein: CAISDTGEYGYTF. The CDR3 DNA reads TGTGCCATCAGTGATACAGGGGAATATGGCTACACCTTC.

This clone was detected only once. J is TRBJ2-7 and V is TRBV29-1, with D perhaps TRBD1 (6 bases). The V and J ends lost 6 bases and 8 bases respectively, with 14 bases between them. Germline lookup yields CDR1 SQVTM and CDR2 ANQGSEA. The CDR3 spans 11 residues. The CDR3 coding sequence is TGCAGCGTGGATACAGGGTACCAGCAGTACTTC. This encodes CSVDTGYQQYF.

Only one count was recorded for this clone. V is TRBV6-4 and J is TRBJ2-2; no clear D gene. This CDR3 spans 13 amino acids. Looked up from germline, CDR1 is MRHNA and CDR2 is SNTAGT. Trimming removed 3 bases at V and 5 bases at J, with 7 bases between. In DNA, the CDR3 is TGTGCCAGCAGTGAATCAGTAACCGGGGAGCTGTTTTTT. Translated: CASSESVTGELFF.

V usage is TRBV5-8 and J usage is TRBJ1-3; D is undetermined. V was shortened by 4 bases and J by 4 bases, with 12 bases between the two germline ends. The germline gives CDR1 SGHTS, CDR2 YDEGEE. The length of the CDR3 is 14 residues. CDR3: CASSPGVRGNTIYF. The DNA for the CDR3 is TGTGCCAGCAGCCCGGGAGTTAGAGGAAACACCATATATTTT.

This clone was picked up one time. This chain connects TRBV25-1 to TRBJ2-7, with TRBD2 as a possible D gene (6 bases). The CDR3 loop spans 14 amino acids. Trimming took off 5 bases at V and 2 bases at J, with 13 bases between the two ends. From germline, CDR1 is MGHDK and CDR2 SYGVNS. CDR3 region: CASSRVSGPYEQYF. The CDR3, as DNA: TGTGCCAGCAGTCGCGTTAGCGGCCCCTACGAGCAGTACTTC.

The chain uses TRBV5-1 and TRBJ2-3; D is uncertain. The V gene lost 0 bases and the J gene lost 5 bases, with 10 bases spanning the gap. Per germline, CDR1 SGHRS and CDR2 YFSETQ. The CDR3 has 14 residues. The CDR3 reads CASSLVLSGDTQYF. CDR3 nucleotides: TGCGCCAGCAGCTTGGTCCTTTCGGGAGATACGCAGTATTTT.

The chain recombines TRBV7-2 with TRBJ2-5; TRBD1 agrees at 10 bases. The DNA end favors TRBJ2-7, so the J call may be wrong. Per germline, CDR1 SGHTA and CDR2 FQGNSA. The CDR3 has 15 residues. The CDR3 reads CASSSRRDRGYEQYF. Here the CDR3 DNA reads TGTGCCAGCAGCTCAAGGCGGGACAGGGGTTACGAGCAGTACTTC.